The 32 T cell receptor beta chains below were found in one sample sequenced in a study of cytomegalovirus exposure and HLA in healthy donors. Amplification used 60 Vbeta primers and 13 Jbeta primers. Clones were sequenced by immunoSEQ multiplex PCR, and TCRdb holds only the in-frame ones, with some missing. The repertoire has about 160,000 clones, roughly 80% of them found once; the top ten carry 1.1% to 1.5%. Sequenced material: PBMCs. These receptors originate from a woman in her thirties in good health and CMV-seronegative.

With respect to this clone: The sample holds other DNA sequences that translate to the same CDR3. The chain joins TRBV5-1 to TRBJ2-2; 11 bases are shared with TRBD1. Unmatched junction bases numbered 3, after V lost 4 bases and J lost 4 bases. Germline assignment: CDR1 SGHRS and CDR2 YFSETQ. CDR3 length: 15 residues. CDR3 DNA sequence: TGCGCCAGCAGCGGGGGGACAGGGGGCACCGGGGAGCTGTTTTTT. Amino acids: CASSGGTGGTGELFF.

V usage is TRBV7-9 and J usage is TRBJ1-3; D is unclear. This CDR3 region has 16 residues. The germline V and J ends were trimmed by 6 bases and 1 base, with 16 bases remaining between them. The germline CDR1 and CDR2 sequences are SEHNR and FQNEAQ (reference sequence). The CDR3 reads CASSPDILGSGNTIYF. CDR3 coding DNA: TGTGCCAGCAGTCCCGACATTTTGGGTTCTGGAAACACCATATATTTT.

This clone appeared once. V is TRBV5-4 and J is TRBJ1-5, with 10 nucleotides matching TRBD1. Per germline, CDR1 SGHNT and CDR2 YYREEE (reference sequence). Trimming took 4 bases from V and 7 from J; bases not matched to a gene: 5. The CDR3 has 14 residues. In DNA form, the CDR3 reads TGTGCCAGCAGCCAGGGACAGGGGAACCAGCCCCAGCATTTT. This encodes CASSQGQGNQPQHF.

V gene TRBV10-3 combines with J gene TRBJ1-1, with D perhaps matching TRBD1 (5 bases). CDR1 and CDR2 (germline): ENHRY, SYGVKD. The CDR3 totals 13 residues. Trimming shortened V by 8 bases and J by 3 bases, and 13 bases separated the two germline ends. The CDR3 protein is CAIGDFMDTEAFF. The CDR3 DNA is TGTGCCATCGGGGACTTCATGGACACTGAAGCTTTCTTT.

The V gene is TRBV20-1, the J gene TRBJ2-5, with D possibly being TRBD2 (6 bases). Trimming left V 6 bases short and J 3 bases short, with 8 bases between. The CDR3 is 11 residues long. Germline V gene data show CDR1 as DFQATT and CDR2 as SNEGSKA (reference sequence). CDR3 sequence (DNA): TGCAGTGCCGGGGGAGAAGAGACCCAGTACTTC. This codes for CSAGGEETQYF.

The chain employs TRBV27 and TRBJ2-5, with 9 positions matching TRBD1. Trimming removed 5 bases from V and 4 bases from J; junction bases left unmatched: 5. The CDR3 is 14 amino acids. Germline CDR1 is MNHEY and CDR2 is SMNVEV (reference sequence). CDR3 in amino acids: CASSPWDRVETQYF. In nucleotides, the CDR3 is TGTGCCAGCAGTCCCTGGGACAGGGTAGAGACCCAGTACTTC.

V and J are TRBV25-1 and TRBJ1-1; D is perhaps TRBD1 (5 bases). V dropped 4 bases and J dropped 6 bases, with 18 bases sitting between them. CDR1 MGHDK and CDR2 SYGVNS come from the germline V gene. This CDR3 has 15 amino acids. The CDR3 DNA follows: TGTGCCAGCAGTGGAAGGACGCAAGGAGGGGCTGAAGCTTTCTTT. It specifies CASSGRTQGGAEAFF.

V is TRBV28 and J is TRBJ1-2; D might be TRBD1 (5 bases). This CDR3 region has 12 residues. Germline values: CDR1 MDHEN, CDR2 SYDVKM. The germline V and J ends were trimmed by 2 bases and 5 bases, with 6 bases remaining between them. CDR3 residues: CASSLGAYGYTF. The CDR3 nucleotides read TGTGCCAGCAGTTTAGGGGCGTATGGCTACACCTTC.

V and J are TRBV5-4 and TRBJ1-1; a possible D gene is TRBD1 (5 bases). Between the trimmed V and J ends, which lost 3 bases and 10 bases, there was a span of 13 bases. This CDR3 has 12 residues. The V gene's germline CDR1 is SGHNT and CDR2 YYREEE (reference sequence). CDR3 nucleotides: TGTGCCAGCAGCTACGGGGGTCCCGGAGCTTTCTTT. Residues: CASSYGGPGAFF.

The V and J genes are TRBV6-5 and TRBJ2-5; the D gene is possibly TRBD2 (5 bases). Per germline, CDR1 MNHEY and CDR2 SVGAGI. The CDR3 contains 15 residues. The V and J ends lost 0 bases and 4 bases respectively, with 12 bases between them. CDR3 DNA: TGTGCCAGCAGTTACTCGACGGGGTTGGGAGAGACCCAGTACTTC. It encodes CASSYSTGLGETQYF.

The chain couples TRBV5-6 to TRBJ1-3, with D possibly being TRBD1 (6 bases). The CDR3 runs 14 residues. Trimming cost V 0 bases and J 2 bases, with 6 bases left between them. Germline loops: CDR1 SGHDT, CDR2 YYEEEE. CDR3 loop: CASSLGTAGNTIYF. The CDR3 DNA follows: TGTGCCAGCAGCTTGGGGACAGCTGGAAACACCATATATTTT. Complete variable domain (other parts from reference TRBV5-6 and TRBJ1-3): DAGVTQSPTHLIKTRGQQVTLRCSPKSGHDTVSWYQQALGQGPQFIFQYYEEEERQRGNFPDRFSGHQFPNYSSELNVNALLLGDSALYLCASSLGTAGNTIYFGEGSWLTVV.

J is TRBJ2-1 and V is TRBV9, with D hard to call. The CDR3 sequence is 14 residues long. V lost 4 bases to trimming and J lost 3 bases, with 11 bases between them. CDR1 and CDR2 from the germline V gene are SGDLS and YYNGEE. The CDR3, as DNA: TGTGCCAGCAGCCGTCGGCAGGACTACAATGAGCAGTTCTTC. Translating it yields CASSRRQDYNEQFF.

The sample holds one count of this clone. The genes are TRBV28 and TRBJ2-7, with 8 bases matching TRBD1. Germline V gives CDR1 MDHEN, CDR2 SYDVKM. V lost 6 bases, J lost 3 bases, and 10 bases stayed unmatched. This CDR3 contains 15 residues. The CDR3 reads CASSLPGQGLYEQYF. The DNA of the CDR3 is TGTGCCAGCAGCCTCCCAGGACAGGGTCTCTACGAGCAGTACTTC.

This clone was seen more than once but under ten times. V and J are TRBV6-1 and TRBJ2-7; 7 positions agree with TRBD1. The V and J ends lost 6 bases and 0 bases, in that order; junction bases with no gene match: 5. Germline V gene data show CDR1 as MNHNS and CDR2 as SASEGT. CDR3 length equals 14 residues. The CDR3: CASRPTGDSYEQYF. The CDR3 coding sequence is TGTGCCAGCAGGCCTACAGGGGACTCCTACGAGCAGTACTTC.

The V call is TRBV5-1, the J call TRBJ2-1; a possible D gene is TRBD2 (5 bases). Looked up from germline, CDR1 is SGHRS and CDR2 is YFSETQ. The CDR3 has 16 amino acids. V lost 0 bases and J lost 4, with 14 bases in between. CDR3 in amino acids: CASSLDGLGAYNEQFF. CDR3 nucleotide sequence: TGCGCCAGCAGCTTGGATGGCCTGGGAGCGTACAATGAGCAGTTCTTC.

This clone was seen only a few times. CDR3 DNA sequence: TGTGCCTCAGGAACAAGGGGTTTTGAAGCTTTCTTT. Its translation: CASGTRGFEAFF. The rearrangement links TRBV30 to TRBJ1-1; the D gene is possibly TRBD1 (5 bases). V was pared by 7 bases and J by 7 bases, with 16 bases between. This CDR3 has 12 residues. Germline CDR1 reads GTSNPN; CDR2 reads SVGIG (reference sequence).

In its sample, this clone was seen once. This chain joins TRBV9 and TRBJ2-3; possible D gene TRBD2, 6 bases. V dropped 0 bases and J dropped 0 bases, with 11 bases sitting between them. Per germline, CDR1 SGDLS and CDR2 YYNGEE. The CDR3 loop spans 16 amino acids. CDR3 protein: CASSVAGGISTDTQYF. As DNA, the CDR3 is TGTGCCAGCAGCGTAGCAGGCGGGATAAGCACAGATACGCAGTATTTT.

The table lists this clone with a count of one. The rearrangement links TRBV19 to TRBJ1-4, with D perhaps matching TRBD1 (6 bases). Per germline, CDR1 LNHDA and CDR2 SQIVND (reference sequence). This CDR3 spans 15 amino acids. V was clipped by 6 bases and J by 0 bases, with 11 bases between them. The CDR3 sequence: CASRRTATTNEKLFF. CDR3 in DNA: TGTGCCAGTAGGAGGACAGCCACAACTAATGAAAAACTGTTTTTT.

As to this clone: The same CDR3 arises from other DNA sequences in this sample as well. This chain connects TRBV5-4 to TRBJ1-2; 12 bases agree with TRBD1. The CDR3 loop spans 16 amino acids. Germline V gene lookup returns CDR1 SGHNT and CDR2 YYREEE (reference sequence). V lost 7 bases, J lost 4 bases, and 11 bases stayed unmatched. The CDR3 region has the DNA TGTGCCAGCTCTGAGGGGGACAGGGGGCGAGTCTATGGCTACACCTTC. This sequence encodes CASSEGDRGRVYGYTF.

The table lists this clone with a count of one. The sample carries other DNA sequences with the same CDR3. The V call is TRBV19, the J call TRBJ1-2; a possible D gene is TRBD1 (5 bases). V was clipped by 4 bases and J by 6 bases, with 15 bases between them. The CDR3 loop spans 14 amino acids. Germline CDR1 is LNHDA and CDR2 is SQIVND (reference sequence). CDR3 sequence: CASSKGQGMNGYTF. CDR3 DNA sequence: TGTGCCAGTAGTAAGGGGCAGGGAATGAATGGCTACACCTTC. The variable domain in full, completed from reference TRBV19 and TRBJ1-2, reads DGGITQSPKYLFRKEGQNVTLSCEQNLNHDAMYWYRQDPGQGLRLIYYSQIVNDFQKGDIAEGYSVSREKKESFPLTVTSAQKNPTAFYLCASSKGQGMNGYTFGSGTRLTVV.

This rearrangement joins TRBV7-6 to TRBJ2-2; 10 positions match TRBD2. V lost 5 bases to trimming and J lost 0 bases; unmatched junction nucleotides: 6. Germline V gene sequence: CDR1 SGHVS, CDR2 FNYEAQ. There are 17 residues in the CDR3. The CDR3 region has the DNA TGTGCCAGCAGCCCGATGGGGACTAGCGCGAACACCGGGGAGCTGTTTTTT. Translating it yields CASSPMGTSANTGELFF.

The DNA for the CDR3 is TGCGCCAGCAGCCATGGACTAGCGGGAGACAGCTCCTACGAGCAGTACTTC. This codes for CASSHGLAGDSSYEQYF. The V call is TRBV5-1, the J call TRBJ2-7; TRBD2 agrees at 13 bases. Germline V lookup: CDR1 SGHRS, CDR2 YFSETQ. The CDR3 extends over 17 amino acids. After removal of 4 bases from V and 0 bases from J, the junction contained 7 bases not matched to a gene. Supplemented by reference TRBV5-1 and TRBJ2-7, the full variable domain reads KAGVTQTPRYLIKTRGQQVTLSCSPISGHRSVSWYQQTPGQGLQFLFEYFSETQRNKGNFPGRFSGRQFSNSRSEMNVSTLELGDSALYLCASSHGLAGDSSYEQYFGPGTRLTVT.

J is TRBJ2-3 and V is TRBV19; D is undetermined. The CDR3 runs to 13 residues. Germline-derived CDR1 and CDR2 are LNHDA and SQIVND (reference sequence). Trimming took 4 bases from V and 2 from J, leaving 7 bases between them. CDR3 region: CASSTSPTDTQYF. Here the CDR3 DNA reads TGTGCCAGTAGTACAAGCCCCACAGATACGCAGTATTTT. Looking up the rest from reference TRBV19 and TRBJ2-3 gives the full variable domain: DGGITQSPKYLFRKEGQNVTLSCEQNLNHDAMYWYRQDPGQGLRLIYYSQIVNDFQKGDIAEGYSVSREKKESFPLTVTSAQKNPTAFYLCASSTSPTDTQYFGPGTRLTVL.

This chain links TRBV16 with TRBJ1-2; tentatively, D is TRBD1 (6 bases). Germline CDR1 is KGHSY and CDR2 is FQNENV. The V end lost 0 bases, the J end lost 4 bases, and 12 bases lay between the germline ends. CDR3 size: 15 residues. The CDR3 here is CASSQSGQNLYGYTF. Here the CDR3 DNA reads TGTGCCAGCAGCCAATCCGGACAGAACCTCTATGGCTACACCTTC.

J is TRBJ1-2 and V is TRBV5-4, with 8 bases that match TRBD1. V was pared by 1 base and J by 4 bases, with 6 bases of the junction left unmatched. From germline, CDR1 is SGHNT and CDR2 YYREEE (reference sequence). There are 15 residues in the CDR3. CDR3 in DNA: TGTGCCAGCAGCTTGAAAGGGACAGGCGCCTATGGCTACACCTTC. The encoded protein is CASSLKGTGAYGYTF.

The chain has TRBV25-1 and TRBJ2-3; possibly TRBD2 for D (7 bases). The V and J ends lost 3 bases and 0 bases respectively, with 13 bases between them. Germline loops: CDR1 MGHDK, CDR2 SYGVNS. The CDR3 spans 16 residues. This chain's CDR3 is CASSDVRGASTDTQYF. DNA of the CDR3: TGTGCCAGCAGTGATGTACGGGGGGCTAGCACAGATACGCAGTATTTT.

A few counts support this clone. This rearrangement joins TRBV5-4 to TRBJ2-3; D not certain. This CDR3 region has 13 residues. CDR1 SGHNT and CDR2 YYREEE come from the germline V gene (reference sequence). Trimming took 0 bases from V and 4 from J, leaving 6 bases between them. The CDR3 protein is CASSLGSPDTQYF. CDR3 sequence (DNA): TGTGCCAGCAGCTTGGGGAGTCCAGATACGCAGTATTTT.

This rearrangement joins TRBV6-6 to TRBJ2-7, with D maybe TRBD1 (5 bases). Deletions cut 2 bases from V and 4 bases from J, with 15 bases between. The CDR3 has 15 amino acids. From germline, CDR1 is MNHNY and CDR2 SVGAGI (reference sequence). CDR3 protein: CASSYQGQGGYEQYF. CDR3 bases: TGTGCCAGCAGTTACCAAGGCCAGGGCGGTTACGAGCAGTACTTC.

The chain is built from TRBV19 and TRBJ1-2; 7 bases match TRBD1. The CDR3 has 16 residues. Germline V gene data show CDR1 as LNHDA and CDR2 as SQIVND (reference sequence). The V and J ends lost 7 bases and 0 bases, in that order; junction bases with no gene match: 11. In DNA, the CDR3 is TGTGCCAGTACCCCGACAGGGAGTGGGACTAACTATGGCTACACCTTC. The encoded protein is CASTPTGSGTNYGYTF.

This clone appeared a few times. The chain carries TRBV7-2 and TRBJ1-6, with 9 nucleotides matching TRBD1. Unmatched junction bases numbered 4, after V lost 3 bases and J lost 7 bases. The length of the CDR3 is 15 residues. Germline assignment: CDR1 SGHTA and CDR2 FQGNSA. CDR3 protein: CASSFAGTGNSPLHF. As DNA, the CDR3 is TGTGCCAGCAGCTTCGCCGGGACAGGGAATTCACCCCTCCACTTT. Filled out from reference TRBV7-2 and TRBJ1-6, the complete variable domain reads GAGVSQSPSNKVTEKGKDVELRCDPISGHTALYWYRQSLGQGLEFLIYFQGNSAPDKSGLPSDRFSAERTGGSVSTLTIQRTQQEDSAVYLCASSFAGTGNSPLHFGNGTRLTVT.

The chain joins TRBV5-6 to TRBJ1-6, with TRBD1 identical over 8 bases. Germline V gene sequence: CDR1 SGHDT, CDR2 YYEEEE. This CDR3 has 13 amino acids. The ends lost 4 bases at V and 14 bases at J; junction bases unmatched: 8. The CDR3 protein is CASSLGQGLTLHF. CDR3 nucleotide sequence: TGTGCCAGCAGCCTAGGACAGGGTCTGACCCTCCACTTT.

The V call is TRBV7-9, the J call TRBJ2-3, with 8 bases lining up with TRBD1. Losses at the gene ends were 2 bases for V and 3 bases for J; bases not matched to a gene: 1. This CDR3 comprises 14 residues. Germline V gene sequence: CDR1 SEHNR, CDR2 FQNEAQ (reference sequence). Here the CDR3 reads CASSLRTGTDTQYF. The CDR3 DNA follows: TGTGCCAGCAGCTTAAGGACAGGGACAGATACGCAGTATTTT.